This T cell receptor beta chain was observed in a study of T cell changes during pregnancy in multiple sclerosis. The V and J ends lost 3 bases and 0 bases, in that order; junction bases with no gene match: 13. CDR3 length: 18 amino acids. The germline V gene has CDR1 SGDLS and CDR2 YYNGEE. Here immunoSEQ multiplex PCR was the method, and the copy in TCRdb shows in-frame clones only, minus some. The table lists fewer than 65,000 clones, about 91% of them singletons. The TCR comes from a female donor with multiple sclerosis, enrolled in a pregnancy study. Specimen: CD8+ T cells from peripheral blood mononuclear cells, collected after pregnancy. The chain joins TRBV9 to TRBJ2-3, with 7 bases aligning to TRBD2. The CDR3 region has the DNA TGTGCCAGCAGCGCGGAGGGCGGGGGAGCTCCTAGCACAGATACGCAGTATTTT. Translation gives CASSAEGGGAPSTDTQYF.